This T cell receptor beta chain was found in a study of cytomegalovirus exposure and HLA in healthy donors. V lost 0 bases, J lost 3 bases, and 5 bases stayed unmatched. CDR1 is MGHRA and CDR2 is YSYEKL in the germline V gene. This CDR3 comprises 15 residues. This clone was detected only a few times. Antigen unknown. Regarding the study as a whole: Being productive about 87% or about 30% of the time was typical of most TCR beta V segments in an earlier analysis. An apparent linkage of common viral pathogens to several of the most significant clusters emerged in a later analysis.

With 60 Vbeta and 13 Jbeta primers, the PCR was carried out. Profiled with immunoSEQ multiplex PCR; TCRdb holds only in-frame clones, not every one. The table lists 150,000 to 200,000 clones, 76% of them singletons. The chain links TRBV4-1 to TRBJ2-7; 7 bases agree with TRBD1. The sequence was collected from a male donor in good health and CMV-seronegative. Sequencing used PBMCs. DNA for the CDR3: TGCGCCAGCAGCCAAGACTGGGACAGCAGCTACGAGCAGTACTTC. This sequence encodes CASSQDWDSSYEQYF.